This TCR beta chain derives from a study of identical twins' blood T cells. Study results and caveats: Top TCRbeta clonotypes were shared more with twin than unrelated donors.

Comments on this clonotype: Its cognate antigen is unknown.

Deletions cut 5 bases from V and 5 bases from J, with 18 bases between. Germline CDR1 is DFQATT and CDR2 is SNEGSKA (reference sequence). The CDR3 loop spans 14 amino acids. TCRdb fed the 5' RACE reads into MiXCR, producing one record per CDR3 protein. The profile covers roughly 340,000 distinct CDR3 sequences, with around 30% appearing a single time and around 5.6% taken by the ten largest. The receptor comes from a woman aged 18-49 years in good health. Sequencing input: PBMCs. The V call is TRBV20-1, the J call TRBJ1-2, with D possibly matching TRBD1 (6 bases). The CDR3 DNA is TGCAGTGCTCCCCGGGACACTTATGCTTATGGCTACACCTTC. This encodes CSAPRDTYAYGYTF.